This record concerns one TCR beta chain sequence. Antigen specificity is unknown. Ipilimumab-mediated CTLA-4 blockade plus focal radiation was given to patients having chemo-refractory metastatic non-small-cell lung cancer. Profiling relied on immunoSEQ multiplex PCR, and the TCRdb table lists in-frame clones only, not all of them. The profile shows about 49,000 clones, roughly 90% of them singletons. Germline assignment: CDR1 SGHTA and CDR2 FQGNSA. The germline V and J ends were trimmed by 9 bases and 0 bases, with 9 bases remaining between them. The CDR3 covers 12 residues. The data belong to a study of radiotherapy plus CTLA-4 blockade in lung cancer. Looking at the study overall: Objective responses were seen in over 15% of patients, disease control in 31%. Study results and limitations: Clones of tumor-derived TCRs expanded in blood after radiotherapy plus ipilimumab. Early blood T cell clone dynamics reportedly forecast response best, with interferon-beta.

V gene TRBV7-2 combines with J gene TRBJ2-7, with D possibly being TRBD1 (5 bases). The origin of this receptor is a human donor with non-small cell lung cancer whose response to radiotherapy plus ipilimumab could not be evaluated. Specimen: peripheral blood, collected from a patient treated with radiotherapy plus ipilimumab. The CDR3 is CASQGSSYEQYF. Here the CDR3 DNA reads TGTGCCAGTCAGGGCAGCTCCTACGAGCAGTACTTC.